The rows below give T cell receptor beta chains drawn from one sample of a study of cytomegalovirus exposure and HLA in healthy donors. Here immunoSEQ multiplex PCR was the method, and the copy in TCRdb shows in-frame clones only, minus some. Of over 100,000 clones detected, around 77% appear once; the ten largest clones hold 4.2%. Sequencing was done on a sample of PBMCs. The receptor set was obtained from a male donor in good health and CMV-seropositive. CDR3s include the opening cysteine and the closing phenylalanine or tryptophan. The order of the fields is J gene, V gene, CDR3 protein.

TRBJ1-1,TRBV28,CASSSTTGGTEAFF
TRBJ2-1,TRBV11-1,CASSLGLGSVGQFF
TRBJ1-5,TRBV19,CASTVSGHPNWPQHF
TRBJ2-4,TRBV29-1,CSVEVDARDSQYF
TRBJ2-7,TRBV13,CASSSGTGTPYEQYF
TRBJ1-5,TRBV19,CASSKGDGDQPQHF
TRBJ2-7,TRBV7-9,CASSLVTGLGEQYF
TRBJ2-5,TRBV7-6,CASSLVVAGGWETQYF
TRBJ2-1,TRBV5-6,CASSLAVAGVWDEQFF
TRBJ2-1,TRBV10-3,CAISGLYNEQFF
TRBJ2-1,TRBV4-1,CASSTTGGGYNEQFF
TRBJ2-7,TRBV27,CASSWDRITTQYF
TRBJ2-2,TRBV19,CASSIQTHSNTGELFF
TRBJ2-3,TRBV6-4,CASSRQDRTDTQYF
TRBJ2-4,TRBV5-6,CASTPDRRGGNIQYF
TRBJ1-5,TRBV12-1,CASSATGLNQPQHF
TRBJ2-5,TRBV18,CASSPPVARETQYF
TRBJ1-5,TRBV7-2,CASSLGGQPQHF
TRBJ2-2,TRBV15,CAPKETSGRAGNTGELFF
TRBJ1-1,TRBV28,CASRHRVSTEAFF
TRBJ1-1,TRBV19,CASSMDRSTEAFF
TRBJ2-1,TRBV2,CASSEPRGGAYNEQFF
TRBJ2-5,TRBV5-4,CASSSWGGQETQYF
TRBJ1-2,TRBV29-1,CSVESVSPNYGYTF
-,TRBV5-4,CASSPASTPSYEQYF
TRBJ2-3,TRBV5-1,CASSGGALGTDTQYF
TRBJ1-4,TRBV28,CASNRQGAFGEKLFF
TRBJ2-3,TRBV19,CASRRELGTDTQYF
TRBJ1-2,TRBV5-1,CASSLEVSGINYGYTF
TRBJ2-2,TRBV5-1,CASCPTGTNTGELFF
TRBJ2-3,TRBV10-3,CAISDPRQLAATHTDTQYF
TRBJ2-1,TRBV4-1,CASSQDLDRGSNEQFF
TRBJ1-2,TRBV18,CASSRDRDSYGYTF
TRBJ1-1,TRBV6-5,CASTSDILKGAFF
TRBJ1-2,TRBV5-1,CASSSLQESYGYTF
TRBJ1-1,TRBV27,CASSPRGQGITEAFF
TRBJ2-3,TRBV4-1,CASSQRLAAMGGTDTQYF
TRBJ2-5,TRBV19,CASSRTQLAGGLETQYF
TRBJ2-3,TRBV28,CAIKRDTQYF
TRBJ2-6,TRBV9,CASSIHRVGGANVLTF
TRBJ1-3,TRBV5-1,CASSQQGAGNTIYF
TRBJ2-5,TRBV9,CASSGYRGRGDQETQYF
TRBJ2-7,TRBV7-3,CARPPRGLAYEQYF
TRBJ2-7,TRBV27,CASSDHSGEQYF
TRBJ1-1,TRBV28,CASSLRITEAFF
TRBJ1-3,TRBV9,CASSPRGQGAGNTIYF
TRBJ2-6,TRBV2,CASSDRDRVIGANVLTF
TRBJ2-2,TRBV6-4,CASSERANRELFF
TRBJ1-2,TRBV18,CASSPPSSYGYTF
TRBJ1-1,TRBV12-5,CASGLVTGGRLTEAFF
TRBJ2-2,TRBV6-6,CASSYSRVTGELFF
TRBJ1-5,TRBV25-1,CASNLGNQPQHF
TRBJ1-5,TRBV30,CAWGGSGSNQPQHF
TRBJ1-2,TRBV7-9,CASSLARGRGDGYTF